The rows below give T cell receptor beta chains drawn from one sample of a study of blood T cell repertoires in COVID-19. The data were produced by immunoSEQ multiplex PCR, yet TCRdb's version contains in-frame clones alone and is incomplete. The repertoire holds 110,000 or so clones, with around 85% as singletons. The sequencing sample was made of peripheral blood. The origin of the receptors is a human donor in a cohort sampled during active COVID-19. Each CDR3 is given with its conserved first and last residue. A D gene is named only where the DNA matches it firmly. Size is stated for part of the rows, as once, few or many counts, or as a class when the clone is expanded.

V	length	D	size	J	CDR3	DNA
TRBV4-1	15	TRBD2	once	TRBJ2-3	CASRLSGVSTDTQYF	TGCGCCAGCAGACTGAGCGGGGTTAGCACAGATACGCAGTATTTT
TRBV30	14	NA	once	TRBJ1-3	CAWAYRGLGNTIYF	TGTGCCTGGGCCTACCGTGGGCTTGGAAACACCATATATTTT
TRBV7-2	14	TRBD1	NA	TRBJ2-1	CASSPGTVSNEQFF	TGTGCCAGCAGCCCCGGGACAGTTAGCAATGAGCAGTTCTTC
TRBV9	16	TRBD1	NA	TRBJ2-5	CASSGPRGQDQETQYF	TGTGCCAGCAGCGGGCCTAGGGGACAGGATCAAGAGACCCAGTACTTC
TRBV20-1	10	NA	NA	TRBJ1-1	CSPQSTEAFF	TGCAGCCCACAGAGCACTGAAGCTTTCTTT
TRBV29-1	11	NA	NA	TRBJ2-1	CSVGQSNEQFF	TGCAGCGTTGGACAGTCCAATGAGCAGTTCTTC
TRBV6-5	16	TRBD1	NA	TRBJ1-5	CASSFTGTGSRQPQHF	TGTGCCAGCAGTTTCACCGGGACAGGGTCTCGGCAGCCCCAGCATTTT
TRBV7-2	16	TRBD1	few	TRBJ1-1	CASSLASTGSRTEAFF	TGTGCCAGCAGCTTAGCTTCGACAGGGTCTAGGACTGAAGCTTTCTTT
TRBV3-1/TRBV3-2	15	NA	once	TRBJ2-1	CASSQDPTGSNEQFF	TGTGCCAGCAGCCAAGATCCTACAGGCAGCAATGAGCAGTTCTTC
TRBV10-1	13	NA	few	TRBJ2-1	CASSESSSNEQFF	TGCGCCAGCAGTGAGTCGAGTAGCAATGAGCAGTTCTTC